The sequence of this T cell receptor (beta chain) was determined in a study of liver allograft versus peripheral blood T cells. Study summary: The authors compared T cell receptor repertoires in transplanted livers with those in the peripheral blood of recipients. Study-wide results and caveats: Reported data describe T cell receptor repertoires within liver allografts as differing from those in peripheral blood.

TCRdb used MiXCR to reprocess the reads, holding one entry per CDR3 protein. The sample records more than 3,500 distinct CDR3 sequences, about 21% being singletons. Trimming took 5 bases from V and 2 from J, leaving 9 bases between them. CDR3 size: 13 residues. From germline, CDR1 is MDHEN and CDR2 SYDVKM. By proportion, this clonotype is medium-sized. The target antigen is unknown. This clonotype was sampled from a human patient who had a liver transplant. Some T cells may possibly be graft donor cells. The gene calls are TRBV28 and TRBJ1-2, with a tentative D call TRBD1 (6 bases). The CDR3 is CASSGGTNYGYTF. The CDR3 DNA sequence: TGTGCCAGCAGTGGCGGGACAAACTATGGCTACACCTTC.